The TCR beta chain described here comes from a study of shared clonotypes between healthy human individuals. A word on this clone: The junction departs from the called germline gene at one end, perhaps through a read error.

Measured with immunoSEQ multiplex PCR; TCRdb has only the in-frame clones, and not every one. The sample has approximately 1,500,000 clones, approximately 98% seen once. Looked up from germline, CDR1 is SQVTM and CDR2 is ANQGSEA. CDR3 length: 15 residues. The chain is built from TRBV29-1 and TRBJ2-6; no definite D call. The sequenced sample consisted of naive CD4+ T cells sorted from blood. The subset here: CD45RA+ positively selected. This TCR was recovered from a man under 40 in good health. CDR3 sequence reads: CSAERTESGANVLTF. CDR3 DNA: TGCAGCGCTGAAAGGACGGAGTCTGGGGCCAACGTCCTGACTTTC.